This T cell receptor beta chain was sequenced for a study of technical replicates of blood from four donors. The germline V gene encodes CDR1 MNHEY and CDR2 SVGAGI. The CDR3 runs to 16 residues. The ends were cut back, 4 bases at V and 1 base at J, with 17 bases in the middle. The data were produced by immunoSEQ multiplex PCR, yet TCRdb's version contains in-frame clones alone and is incomplete. The sample carries tens of thousands of clones, 93% recorded once. Sequencing was done on a sample of T cells isolated from PBMCs. The rearrangement uses TRBV6-5 and TRBJ2-7; TRBD1 is a possible D gene (5 bases). This clonotype was obtained from a human donor in good health. This CDR3 reads CASSLFSGFRSYEQYF. CDR3 coding DNA: TGTGCCAGCAGTTTATTCTCAGGGTTTCGATCCTACGAGCAGTACTTC.